The next 18 T cell receptor beta chains were all read from a single sample in a study of OX40 agonist ivuxolimab in advanced cancers. Only in-frame clones appear in the TCRdb table, and some are missing; sequencing was by immunoSEQ multiplex PCR. The sample has approximately 90,000 clones, 91% seen once; the top ten hold around 1.5%. The source was CD4+ or CD8+ T cells sorted from blood, collected in a trial of the OX40 agonist ivuxolimab. Receptors were obtained from an adult with an advanced solid tumor such as melanoma, head and neck, liver or kidney cancer.

The genes are TRBV29-1 and TRBJ1-4; no clear D gene. Germline CDR1 is SQVTM and CDR2 is ANQGSEA. This CDR3 has 13 residues. Trimming removed 1 base at V and 10 bases at J, with 13 bases between. CDR3 residues: CSVEAQREGKLFF. CDR3 nucleotide sequence: TGCAGCGTTGAAGCCCAGCGGGAAGGAAAACTGTTTTTT.

This clone appeared a few times. V and J are TRBV28 and TRBJ2-3; 10 nucleotides agree with TRBD2. The V gene's germline CDR1 is MDHEN and CDR2 SYDVKM. V gave up 7 bases and J gave up 6 bases; unmatched junction bases: 10. This CDR3 contains 15 residues. The CDR3, as DNA: TGTGCCAGCACCCCCCCAGAAGCGGGAGGGGATACGCAGTATTTT. This gives the protein CASTPPEAGGDTQYF.

The V call is TRBV14, the J call TRBJ2-3; D is ambiguous. Germline CDR1 and CDR2: SGHDN and FVKESK. The CDR3 is made up of 13 amino acids. Deletions cut 3 bases from V and 2 bases from J, with 6 bases between. CDR3 sequence: CASSQQLTDTQYF. Here the CDR3 DNA reads TGTGCCAGCAGCCAGCAACTCACAGATACGCAGTATTTT.

CDR3 sequence: CASSLGGGIPYNEQFF. In DNA form, the CDR3 reads TGTGCCAGCAGCTTAGGGGGGGGAATACCCTACAATGAGCAGTTCTTC. The rearrangement joins TRBV7-9 to TRBJ2-1; the match to TRBD2 covers 7 bases. The CDR3 contains 16 residues. Germline assignment: CDR1 SEHNR and CDR2 FQNEAQ (reference sequence). V was pared by 1 base and J by 2 bases, with 5 bases of the junction left unmatched.

In its sample, this clone was seen once. V is TRBV5-1 and J is TRBJ2-2, with D tentatively TRBD2 (5 bases). The CDR3 is 15 amino acids. Germline values: CDR1 SGHRS, CDR2 YFSETQ. V was pared by 4 bases and J by 1 base, with 11 bases between. CDR3: CASSPWEQNTGELFF. CDR3 nucleotide sequence: TGCGCCAGCAGCCCCTGGGAGCAGAACACCGGGGAGCTGTTTTTT.

This clone was counted between two and nine times. CDR3 in amino acids: CASSQEIQYGYTF. In DNA form, the CDR3 reads TGTGCCAGCAGCCAAGAGATACAGTATGGCTACACCTTC. The genes are TRBV4-2 and TRBJ1-2, with D unresolved. The V end was cut by 0 bases, the J end by 5 bases, with 7 bases between. CDR1 is LGHNA and CDR2 is YNFKEQ in the germline V gene. This CDR3 has 13 residues.

The CDR3 DNA reads as TGCGCCAGCAGCCAAGATCAGGCCGCAGGACTGACCTATGAAAAACTGTTTTTT. This sequence encodes CASSQDQAAGLTYEKLFF. V and J are TRBV4-1 and TRBJ1-4, with D unclear. Germline V gene data show CDR1 as MGHRA and CDR2 as YSYEKL. This CDR3 is 18 amino acids long. Between the trimmed V and J ends, which lost 0 bases and 6 bases, there was a span of 20 bases.

This chain links TRBV25-1 with TRBJ1-3, with D unresolved. The CDR3 length is 15 residues. V was clipped by 5 bases and J by 4 bases, with 15 bases between them. Germline values: CDR1 MGHDK, CDR2 SYGVNS. The CDR3 region is CASSSTQLYGNTIYF. DNA of the CDR3: TGTGCCAGCAGTTCCACTCAATTGTACGGAAACACCATATATTTT.

The chain employs TRBV2 and TRBJ1-3; the match to TRBD1 covers 8 bases. The V gene end was trimmed by 5 bases and the J gene end by 1 base; junction bases not matched to a gene: 4. Germline loops: CDR1 SNHLY, CDR2 FYNNEI. CDR3 size: 15 residues. The CDR3 coding sequence is TGTGCCAGCAGTTTCAACAGGGGGTCTGGAAACACCATATATTTT. Translating gives CASSFNRGSGNTIYF.

This chain uses TRBV6-1 with TRBJ2-3; D uncertain. Germline CDR1 and CDR2: MNHNS and SASEGT. Trimming pared 0 bases from V and 2 bases from J, leaving 9 bases between. The CDR3 covers 15 residues. In DNA form, the CDR3 reads TGTGCCAGCAGTGAAGCGCAGGCTTACACAGATACGCAGTATTTT. Protein product: CASSEAQAYTDTQYF.

The rearrangement joins TRBV2 to TRBJ2-3, with D possibly matching TRBD2 (6 bases). Trimming shortened V by 5 bases and J by 14 bases, and 14 bases separated the two germline ends. Germline CDR1 is SNHLY and CDR2 is FYNNEI. There are 11 residues in the CDR3. As DNA, the CDR3 is TGTGCCAGCAGTTCCGGGACTCCCCTGTATTTT. Its translation: CASSSGTPLYF.

A single count supports this clone. This chain links TRBV5-1 with TRBJ1-3; the match to TRBD1 covers 7 bases. V shed 1 base and J 1 base; nucleotides not matched to a gene: 5. Germline loops: CDR1 SGHRS, CDR2 YFSETQ. The CDR3 spans 16 residues. CDR3 region: CASSLQGVISGNTIYF. The CDR3 DNA is TGCGCCAGCAGCTTGCAGGGGGTTATATCTGGAAACACCATATATTTT.

This clone was picked up a small number of times. The genes are TRBV7-2 and TRBJ2-2; TRBD1 might be the D (5 bases). Germline lookup yields CDR1 SGHTA and CDR2 FQGNSA. The ends were cut back, 5 bases at V and 2 bases at J, with 15 bases in the middle. There are 16 residues in the CDR3. The CDR3: CASSQSTAANTGELFF. CDR3 bases: TGTGCCAGCAGCCAATCGACAGCCGCAAACACCGGGGAGCTGTTTTTT. The whole variable domain, remainder taken from reference TRBV7-2 and TRBJ2-2, is GAGVSQSPSNKVTEKGKDVELRCDPISGHTALYWYRQSLGQGLEFLIYFQGNSAPDKSGLPSDRFSAERTGGSVSTLTIQRTQQEDSAVYLCASSQSTAANTGELFFGEGSRLTVL.

The gene calls are TRBV4-1 and TRBJ2-7; unclear D gene. CDR1 and CDR2 (germline): MGHRA, YSYEKL. Trimming stripped 1 base from V and 7 bases from J, with 17 bases between. The CDR3 sequence is 15 residues long. CDR3 DNA: TGCGCCAGCAGCCAAGTTGCCCGCCCAATGAAGGAGCAGTACTTC. Its translation is CASSQVARPMKEQYF.

This clone occurred once. The chain uses TRBV5-1 and TRBJ2-3; D may be TRBD2 (6 bases). The germline V gene has CDR1 SGHRS and CDR2 YFSETQ. The CDR3 consists of 14 residues. Deletions cut 0 bases from V and 1 base from J, with 6 bases between. The CDR3 coding sequence is TGCGCCAGCAGCTTGGCTAGCGGCACAGATACGCAGTATTTT. This encodes CASSLASGTDTQYF.

The gene calls are TRBV19 and TRBJ2-7; D is unclear. Germline-derived CDR1 and CDR2 are LNHDA and SQIVND (reference sequence). The CDR3 consists of 11 residues. The V gene lost 5 bases and the J gene lost 7 bases, with 9 bases spanning the gap. Here the CDR3 reads CASSPAREQYF. In DNA form, the CDR3 reads TGTGCCAGTAGTCCAGCCCGGGAGCAGTACTTC. Supplemented by reference TRBV19 and TRBJ2-7, the full variable domain reads DGGITQSPKYLFRKEGQNVTLSCEQNLNHDAMYWYRQDPGQGLRLIYYSQIVNDFQKGDIAEGYSVSREKKESFPLTVTSAQKNPTAFYLCASSPAREQYFGPGTRLTVT.

This chain links TRBV7-9 with TRBJ2-3, with D possibly being TRBD1 (6 bases). Trimming took 5 bases from V and 6 from J, leaving 12 bases between them. In germline, CDR1 is SEHNR, CDR2 FQNEAQ (reference sequence). The CDR3 contains 13 residues. CDR3 in DNA: TGTGCCAGCAGCCCATACAGGGCGGATACGCAGTATTTT. Amino acid sequence: CASSPYRADTQYF.

The V and J genes are TRBV5-1 and TRBJ1-3, with 9 bases aligning to TRBD1. The V gene end was trimmed by 4 bases and the J gene end by 4 bases; junction bases not matched to a gene: 9. The germline CDR1 and CDR2 sequences are SGHRS and YFSETQ. CDR3 length: 16 residues. This CDR3 is CASSLRTGASGNTIYF. The CDR3 coding sequence is TGCGCCAGCAGCCTGCGGACAGGGGCGTCAGGAAACACCATATATTTT.